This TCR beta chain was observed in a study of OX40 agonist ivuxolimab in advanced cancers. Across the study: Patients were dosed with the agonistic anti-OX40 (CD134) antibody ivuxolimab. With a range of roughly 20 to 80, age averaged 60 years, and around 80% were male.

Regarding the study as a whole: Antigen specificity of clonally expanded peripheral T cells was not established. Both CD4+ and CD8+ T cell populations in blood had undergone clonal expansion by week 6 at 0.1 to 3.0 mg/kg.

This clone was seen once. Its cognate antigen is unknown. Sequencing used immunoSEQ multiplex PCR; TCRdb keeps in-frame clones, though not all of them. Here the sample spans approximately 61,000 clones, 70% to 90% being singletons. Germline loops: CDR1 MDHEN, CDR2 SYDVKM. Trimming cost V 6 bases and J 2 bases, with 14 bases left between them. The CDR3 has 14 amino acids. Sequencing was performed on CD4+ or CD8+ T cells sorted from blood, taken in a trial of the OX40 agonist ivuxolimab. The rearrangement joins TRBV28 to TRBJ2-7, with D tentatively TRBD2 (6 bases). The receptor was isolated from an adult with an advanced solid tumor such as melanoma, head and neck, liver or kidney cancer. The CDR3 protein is CASRPGDTAYEQYF. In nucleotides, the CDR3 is TGTGCCAGCAGGCCGGGAGACACCGCCTACGAGCAGTACTTC.